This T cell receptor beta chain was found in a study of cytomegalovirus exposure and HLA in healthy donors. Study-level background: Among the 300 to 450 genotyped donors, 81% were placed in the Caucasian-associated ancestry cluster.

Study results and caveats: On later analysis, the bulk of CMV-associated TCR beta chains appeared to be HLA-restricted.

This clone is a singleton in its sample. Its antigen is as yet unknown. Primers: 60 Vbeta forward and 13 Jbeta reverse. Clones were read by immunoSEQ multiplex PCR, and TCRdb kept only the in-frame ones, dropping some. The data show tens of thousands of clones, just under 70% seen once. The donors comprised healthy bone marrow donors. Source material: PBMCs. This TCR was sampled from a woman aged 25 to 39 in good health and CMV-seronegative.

The CDR3 coding sequence is TGTGCCAGCAGCCCTAGCGGGGGGGCCGGCGATGAGCAGTTCTTC. Its translation is CASSPSGGAGDEQFF. J is TRBJ2-1 and V is TRBV9, with 12 bases identical to TRBD2. The CDR3 is 15 amino acids. The V gene end was trimmed by 4 bases and the J gene end by 8 bases; junction bases not matched to a gene: 7. The germline V gene has CDR1 SGDLS and CDR2 YYNGEE.